This is a list of T cell receptor beta chains from one sample in a study of OX40 agonist ivuxolimab in advanced cancers. The method was immunoSEQ multiplex PCR; TCRdb's version includes in-frame clones alone and lacks a portion of them. The table records 90,000 to 150,000 clones, 80% to 90% of them present only once. This sample comprised CD4+ or CD8+ T cells sorted from blood, obtained in a trial of the OX40 agonist ivuxolimab. Receptors were obtained from an adult with an advanced solid tumor such as melanoma, head and neck, liver or kidney cancer. CDR3s include the opening cysteine and the closing phenylalanine or tryptophan. D genes are given only for firm matches. Clone size is not always given. Where it is, it says once, few, many or a class for expanded clones.

v_call	d_call	clone_size	j_call	cdr3_aa	cdr3_nt
TRBV2	TRBD2	.	TRBJ2-3	CASRSGGAGSDTQYF	TGTGCCAGCAGAAGCGGGGGGGCTGGCTCAGATACGCAGTATTTT
TRBV11-1	TRBD2	.	TRBJ2-6	CASSYTSGGSSGANVLTF	TGTGCCAGCAGCTACACTAGCGGGGGATCCTCTGGGGCCAACGTCCTGACTTTC
TRBV7-8	TRBD1	.	TRBJ2-1	CASSLVQGLYNEQFF	TGTGCCAGCAGCTTAGTACAGGGGCTCTACAATGAGCAGTTCTTC
TRBV18	.	.	TRBJ2-1	CASSPSTGSYNEQFF	TGTGCCAGCTCACCTTCGACGGGCTCCTACAATGAGCAGTTCTTC
TRBV7-9	.	.	TRBJ2-7	CASSRGTATYEQYF	TGTGCCAGCAGCCGCGGGACCGCTACCTACGAGCAGTACTTC
TRBV28	.	few	TRBJ1-6	CASSLANTGLLHF	TGTGCCAGCAGTTTAGCTAATACAGGGCTCCTCCACTTT
TRBV19	TRBD1	.	TRBJ1-1	CASSMGTGQGAGNTEAFF	TGTGCCAGTAGTATGGGTACGGGACAGGGGGCGGGGAACACTGAAGCTTTCTTT
TRBV15	TRBD1	.	TRBJ1-5	CATSKPGQGTQPQHF	TGTGCCACCAGCAAACCGGGACAGGGCACTCAGCCCCAGCATTTT
TRBV5-4	.	.	TRBJ2-1	CASSLEPGSYNEQFF	TGTGCCAGCAGCTTGGAACCGGGCTCCTACAATGAGCAGTTCTTC
TRBV18	.	once	TRBJ2-1	CASSPPEGLVNEQFF	TGTGCCAGCTCACCGCCTGAGGGCCTCGTGAATGAGCAGTTCTTC
TRBV7-2	.	.	TRBJ2-2	CASRTGPSRTGELFF	TGTGCCAGTCGAACGGGTCCCTCACGCACCGGGGAGCTGTTTTTT